This T cell receptor beta chain originates from a study of T cells in Graves' hyperthyroidism and ophthalmopathy. As for the study in general: Peripheral blood samples were taken at initial diagnosis, prior to any treatment.

Regarding this clonotype: Its matching antigen is unknown.

From RNA transcripts, TCR beta CDR3 regions were amplified. Researchers ran a first-round RT-PCR on the TCR CDR3 using the HTBI primer set. TCRdb ran MiXCR on the multiplex PCR reads and lists one entry per CDR3 protein. The table includes some 490,000 distinct CDR3 sequences, about 22% detected once. Study findings and constraints: Model output signaled ophthalmopathy a median roughly 6.1 months ahead of onset.

Based on clinical symptoms, serum thyroxine and TRAb, thyroid ultrasound and orbital computed tomography, diagnoses were reached. Germline CDR1 and CDR2: SGHDN and FVKESK. There are 14 residues in the CDR3. The V end was cut by 6 bases, the J end by 6 bases, with 12 bases between. The J gene is TRBJ1-6, the V gene TRBV14, with D unresolved. What was sequenced was blood. The clonotype originates from a woman between 70 and 85 years old with Graves' ophthalmopathy. This chain's CDR3 is CASSYGSVNSPLHF. The CDR3 DNA sequence: TGTGCCAGCAGTTACGGGAGTGTTAATTCACCCCTCCACTTT. The full variable domain, its missing parts supplied by reference TRBV14 and TRBJ1-6, is EAGVTQFPSHSVIEKGQTVTLRCDPISGHDNLYWYRRVMGKEIKFLLHFVKESKQDESGMPNNRFLAERTGGTYSTLKVQPAELEDSGVYFCASSYGSVNSPLHFGNGTRLTVT.